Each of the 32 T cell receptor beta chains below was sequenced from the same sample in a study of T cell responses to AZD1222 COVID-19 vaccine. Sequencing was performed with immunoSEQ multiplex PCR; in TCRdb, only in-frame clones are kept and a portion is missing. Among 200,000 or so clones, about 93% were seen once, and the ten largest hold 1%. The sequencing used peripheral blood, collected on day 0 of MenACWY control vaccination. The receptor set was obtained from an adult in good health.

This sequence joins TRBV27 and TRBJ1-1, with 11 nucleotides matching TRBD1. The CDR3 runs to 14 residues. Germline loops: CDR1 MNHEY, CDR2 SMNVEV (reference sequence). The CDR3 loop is CVSGWGQGGTEAFF. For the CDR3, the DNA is TGTGTAAGTGGGTGGGGACAGGGGGGCACTGAAGCTTTCTTT.

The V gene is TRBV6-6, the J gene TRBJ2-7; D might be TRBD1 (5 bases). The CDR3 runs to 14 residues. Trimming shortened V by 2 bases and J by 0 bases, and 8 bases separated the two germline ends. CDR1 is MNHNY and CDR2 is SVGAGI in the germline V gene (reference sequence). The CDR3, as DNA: TGTGCCAGCAGTTACGGGGCCCGCTCCTACGAGCAGTACTTC. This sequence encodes CASSYGARSYEQYF.

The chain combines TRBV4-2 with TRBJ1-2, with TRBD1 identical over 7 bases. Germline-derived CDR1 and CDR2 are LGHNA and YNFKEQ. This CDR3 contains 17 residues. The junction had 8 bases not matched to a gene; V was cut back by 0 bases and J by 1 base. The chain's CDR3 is CASSQENTGAINYGYTF. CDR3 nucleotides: TGTGCCAGCAGCCAAGAGAACACAGGGGCTATTAACTATGGCTACACCTTC.

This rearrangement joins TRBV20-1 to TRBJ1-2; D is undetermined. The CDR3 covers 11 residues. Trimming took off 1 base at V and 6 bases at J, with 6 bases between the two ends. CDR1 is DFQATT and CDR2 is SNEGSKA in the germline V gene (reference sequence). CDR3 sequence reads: CSARADNGYTF. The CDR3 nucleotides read TGCAGTGCTAGAGCAGATAATGGCTACACCTTC.

In DNA form, the CDR3 reads TGTGCCAGCAGCCCGCACCGAACTAATGAAAAACTGTTTTTT. Amino acid sequence: CASSPHRTNEKLFF. The gene calls are TRBV7-8 and TRBJ1-4, with no clear D. V was trimmed by 5 bases and J by 1 base, leaving 8 bases between them. The length of the CDR3 is 14 residues. CDR1 and CDR2 from the germline V gene are SGHVS and FQNEAQ. Filled out from reference TRBV7-8 and TRBJ1-4, the complete variable domain reads GAGVSQSPRYKVAKRGQDVALRCDPISGHVSLFWYQQALGQGPEFLTYFQNEAQLDKSGLPSDRFFAERPEGSVSTLKIQRTQQEDSAVYLCASSPHRTNEKLFFGSGTQLSVL.

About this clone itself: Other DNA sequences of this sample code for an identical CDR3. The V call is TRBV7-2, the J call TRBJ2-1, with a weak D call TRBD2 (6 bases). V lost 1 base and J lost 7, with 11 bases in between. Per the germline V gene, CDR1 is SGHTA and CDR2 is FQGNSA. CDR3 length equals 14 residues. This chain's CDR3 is CASSLGRGGNEQFF. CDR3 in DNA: TGTGCCAGCAGCTTAGGGAGGGGAGGTAATGAGCAGTTCTTC.

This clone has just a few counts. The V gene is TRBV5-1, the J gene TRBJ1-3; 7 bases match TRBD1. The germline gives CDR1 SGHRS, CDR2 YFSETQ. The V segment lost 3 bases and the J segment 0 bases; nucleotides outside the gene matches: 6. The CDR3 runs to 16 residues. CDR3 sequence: CASSSTGALSGNTIYF. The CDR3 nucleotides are TGCGCCAGCAGCTCCACAGGGGCCCTCTCTGGAAACACCATATATTTT.

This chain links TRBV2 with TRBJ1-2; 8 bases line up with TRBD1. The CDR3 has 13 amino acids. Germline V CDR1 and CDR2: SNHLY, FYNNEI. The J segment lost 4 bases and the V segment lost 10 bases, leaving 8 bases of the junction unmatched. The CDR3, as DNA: TGTGCCACAGGACAGGGAGCATCCTATGGCTACACCTTC. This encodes CATGQGASYGYTF.

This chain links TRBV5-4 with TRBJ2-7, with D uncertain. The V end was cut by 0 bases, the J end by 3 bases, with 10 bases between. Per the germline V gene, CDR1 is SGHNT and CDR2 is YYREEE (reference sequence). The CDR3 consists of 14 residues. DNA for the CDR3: TGTGCCAGCAGCTTGGTGGGGAAAGGCTACGAGCAGTACTTC. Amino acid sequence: CASSLVGKGYEQYF.

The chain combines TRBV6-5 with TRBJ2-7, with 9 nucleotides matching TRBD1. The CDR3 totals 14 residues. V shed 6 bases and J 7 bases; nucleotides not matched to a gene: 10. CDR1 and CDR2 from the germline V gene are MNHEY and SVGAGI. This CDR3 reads CASRTGTGLGEQYF. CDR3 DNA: TGTGCCAGCAGGACCGGGACAGGGTTGGGAGAGCAGTACTTC.

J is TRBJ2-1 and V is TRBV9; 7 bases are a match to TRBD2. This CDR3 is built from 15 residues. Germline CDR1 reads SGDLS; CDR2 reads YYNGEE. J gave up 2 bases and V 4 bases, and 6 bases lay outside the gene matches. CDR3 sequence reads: CASSPGGSTYNEQFF. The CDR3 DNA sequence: TGTGCCAGCAGCCCCGGGGGGTCGACCTACAATGAGCAGTTCTTC.

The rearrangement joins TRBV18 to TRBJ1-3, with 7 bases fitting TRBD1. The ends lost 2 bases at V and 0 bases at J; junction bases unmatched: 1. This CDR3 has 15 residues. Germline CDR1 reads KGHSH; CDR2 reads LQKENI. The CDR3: CASSPGTVSGNTIYF. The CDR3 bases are TGTGCCAGCTCACCAGGGACAGTCTCTGGAAACACCATATATTTT.

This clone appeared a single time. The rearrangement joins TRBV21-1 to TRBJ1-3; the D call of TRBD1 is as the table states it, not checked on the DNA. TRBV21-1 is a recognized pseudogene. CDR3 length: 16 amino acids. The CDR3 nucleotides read TGTGCCAGCAGCAAAGGGGCTGATTTCTCTGGAAACACCATATATTTT. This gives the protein CASSKGADFSGNTIYF.

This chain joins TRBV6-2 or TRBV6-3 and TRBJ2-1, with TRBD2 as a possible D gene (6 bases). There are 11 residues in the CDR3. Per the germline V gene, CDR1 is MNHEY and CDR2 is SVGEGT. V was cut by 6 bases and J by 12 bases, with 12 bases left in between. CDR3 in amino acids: CASSMGGRQFF. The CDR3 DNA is TGTGCCAGCAGCATGGGGGGTAGGCAGTTCTTC.

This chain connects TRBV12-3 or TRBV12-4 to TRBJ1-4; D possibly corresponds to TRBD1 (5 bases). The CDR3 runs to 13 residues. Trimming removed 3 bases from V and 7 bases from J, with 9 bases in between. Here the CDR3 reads CASSFQGSEKLFF. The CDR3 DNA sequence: TGTGCCAGCAGTTTTCAGGGAAGTGAAAAACTGTTTTTT.

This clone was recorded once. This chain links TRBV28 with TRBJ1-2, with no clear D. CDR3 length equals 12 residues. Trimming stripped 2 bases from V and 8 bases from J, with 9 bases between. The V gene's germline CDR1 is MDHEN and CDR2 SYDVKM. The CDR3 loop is CASSLSTRGYTF. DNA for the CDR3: TGTGCCAGCAGTTTAAGTACGCGGGGCTACACCTTC.

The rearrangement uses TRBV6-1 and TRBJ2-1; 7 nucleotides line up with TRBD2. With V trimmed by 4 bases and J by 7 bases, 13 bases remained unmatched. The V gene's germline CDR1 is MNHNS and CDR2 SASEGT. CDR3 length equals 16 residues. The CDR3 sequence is CASSGRWLAEGNEQFF. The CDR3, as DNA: TGTGCCAGCAGTGGCCGGTGGCTAGCGGAGGGGAATGAGCAGTTCTTC.

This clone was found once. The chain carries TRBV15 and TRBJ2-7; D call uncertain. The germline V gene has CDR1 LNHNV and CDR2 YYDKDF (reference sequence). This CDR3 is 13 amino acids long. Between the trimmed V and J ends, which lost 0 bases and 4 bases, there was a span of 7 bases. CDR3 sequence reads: CATSRDRSYEQYF. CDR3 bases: TGTGCCACCAGCAGAGATCGTTCGTACGAGCAGTACTTC.

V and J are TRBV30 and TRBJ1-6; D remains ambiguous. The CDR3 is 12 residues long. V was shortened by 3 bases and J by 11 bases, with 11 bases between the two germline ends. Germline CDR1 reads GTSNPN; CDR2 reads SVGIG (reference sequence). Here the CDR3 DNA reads TGTGCCTGGAGCCAGAATCATCCACCCCTCCACTTT. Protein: CAWSQNHPPLHF.

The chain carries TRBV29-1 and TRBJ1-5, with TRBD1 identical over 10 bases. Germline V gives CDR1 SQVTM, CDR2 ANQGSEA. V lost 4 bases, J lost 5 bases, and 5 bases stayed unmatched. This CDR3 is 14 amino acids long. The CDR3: CSVGQGARDQPQHF. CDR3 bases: TGCAGCGTTGGACAGGGGGCTAGGGATCAGCCCCAGCATTTT. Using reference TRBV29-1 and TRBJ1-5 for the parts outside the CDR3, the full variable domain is SAVISQKPSRDICQRGTSLTIQCQVDSQVTMMFWYRQQPGQSLTLIATANQGSEATYESGFVIDKFPISRPNLTFSTLTVSNMSPEDSSIYLCSVGQGARDQPQHFGDGTRLSIL.

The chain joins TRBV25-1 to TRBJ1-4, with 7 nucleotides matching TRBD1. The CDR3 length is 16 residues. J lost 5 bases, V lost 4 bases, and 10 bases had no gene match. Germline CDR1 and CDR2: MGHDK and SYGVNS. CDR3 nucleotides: TGTGCCAGCAGTGCCCTAGACAGGGCCTTCAATGAAAAACTGTTTTTT. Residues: CASSALDRAFNEKLFF.

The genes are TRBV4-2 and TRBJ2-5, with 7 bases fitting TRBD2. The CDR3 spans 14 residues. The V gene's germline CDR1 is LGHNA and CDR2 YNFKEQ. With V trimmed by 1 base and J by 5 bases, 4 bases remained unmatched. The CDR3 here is CASSQVGGGETQYF. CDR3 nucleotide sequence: TGTGCCAGCAGCCAAGTCGGGGGAGGGGAGACCCAGTACTTC.

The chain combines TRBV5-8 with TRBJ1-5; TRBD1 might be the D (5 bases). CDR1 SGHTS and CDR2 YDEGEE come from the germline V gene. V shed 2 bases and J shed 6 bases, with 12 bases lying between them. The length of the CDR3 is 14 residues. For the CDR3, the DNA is TGTGCCAGCAGCTTAGTGGCGGGGCGTCAGCCCCAGCATTTT. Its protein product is CASSLVAGRQPQHF.

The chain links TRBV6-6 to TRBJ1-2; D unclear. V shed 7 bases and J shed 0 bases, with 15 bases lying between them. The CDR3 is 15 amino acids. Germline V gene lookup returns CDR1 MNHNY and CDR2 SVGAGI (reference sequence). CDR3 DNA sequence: TGTGCCAGCACAAGCCCGAATCCTTCTAACTATGGCTACACCTTC. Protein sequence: CASTSPNPSNYGYTF.

CDR3 sequence reads: CASSLVGSGRGGELFF. The CDR3 DNA sequence: TGTGCCAGCAGCTTAGTGGGCAGCGGTCGGGGCGGGGAGCTGTTTTTT. This chain uses TRBV7-3 with TRBJ2-2; possible D gene TRBD2, 5 bases. Trimming removed 2 bases at V and 7 bases at J, with 17 bases between. CDR1 and CDR2 from the germline V gene are SGHTA and FQGTGA. CDR3 length: 16 amino acids. The entire variable domain, with the rest obtained from reference TRBV7-3 and TRBJ2-2, is as follows: GAGVSQTPSNKVTEKGKYVELRCDPISGHTALYWYRQSLGQGPEFLIYFQGTGAADDSGLPNDRFFAVRPEGSVSTLKIQRTERGDSAVYLCASSLVGSGRGGELFFGEGSRLTVL.

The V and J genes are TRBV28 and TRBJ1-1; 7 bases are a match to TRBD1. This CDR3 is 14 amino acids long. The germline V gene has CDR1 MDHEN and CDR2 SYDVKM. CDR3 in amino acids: CAYNRGAANTEAFF. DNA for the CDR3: TGTGCTTATAACAGGGGCGCGGCGAACACTGAAGCTTTCTTT.

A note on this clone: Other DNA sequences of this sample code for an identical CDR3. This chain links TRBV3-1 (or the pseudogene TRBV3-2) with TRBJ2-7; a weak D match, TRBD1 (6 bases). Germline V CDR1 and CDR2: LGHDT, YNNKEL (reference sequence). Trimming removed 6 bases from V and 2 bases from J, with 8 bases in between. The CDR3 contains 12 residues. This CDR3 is CASSQGTYEQYF. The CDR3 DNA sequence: TGTGCCAGCAGTCAGGGGACCTACGAGCAGTACTTC.

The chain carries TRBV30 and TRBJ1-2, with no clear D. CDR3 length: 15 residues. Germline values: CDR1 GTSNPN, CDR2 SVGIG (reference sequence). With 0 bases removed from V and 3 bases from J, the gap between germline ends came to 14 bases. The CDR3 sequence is CAWSVRAARYYGYTF. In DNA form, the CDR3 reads TGTGCCTGGAGTGTACGGGCGGCTCGCTACTATGGCTACACCTTC. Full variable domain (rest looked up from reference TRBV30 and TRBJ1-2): SQTIHQWPATLVQPVGSPLSLECTVEGTSNPNLYWYRQAAGRGLQLLFYSVGIGQISSEVPQNLSASRPQDRQFILSSKKLLLSDSGFYLCAWSVRAARYYGYTFGSGTRLTVV.

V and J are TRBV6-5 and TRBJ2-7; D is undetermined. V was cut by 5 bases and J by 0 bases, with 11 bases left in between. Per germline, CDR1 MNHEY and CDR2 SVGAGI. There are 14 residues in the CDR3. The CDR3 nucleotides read TGTGCCAGCAGTATATCCTTAAGCTCCTACGAGCAGTACTTC. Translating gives CASSISLSSYEQYF.

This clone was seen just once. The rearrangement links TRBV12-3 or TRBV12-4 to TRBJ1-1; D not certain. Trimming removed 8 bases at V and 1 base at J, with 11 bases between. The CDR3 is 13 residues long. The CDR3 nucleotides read TGTGCCAGCGAATGGACTTCGAACACTGAAGCTTTCTTT. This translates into CASEWTSNTEAFF.

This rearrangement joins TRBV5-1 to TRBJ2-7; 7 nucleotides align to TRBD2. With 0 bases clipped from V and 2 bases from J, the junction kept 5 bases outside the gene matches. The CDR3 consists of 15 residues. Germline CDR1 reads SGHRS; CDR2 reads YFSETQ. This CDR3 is CASSLDVGGTYEQYF. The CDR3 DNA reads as TGCGCCAGCAGCTTGGACGTGGGAGGGACCTACGAGCAGTACTTC.

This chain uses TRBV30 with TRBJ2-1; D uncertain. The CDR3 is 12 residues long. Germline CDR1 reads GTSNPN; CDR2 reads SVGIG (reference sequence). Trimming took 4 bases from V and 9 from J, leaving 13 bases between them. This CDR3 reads CAWTPKRIEQFF. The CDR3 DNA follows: TGTGCCTGGACTCCGAAGAGGATTGAGCAGTTCTTC.